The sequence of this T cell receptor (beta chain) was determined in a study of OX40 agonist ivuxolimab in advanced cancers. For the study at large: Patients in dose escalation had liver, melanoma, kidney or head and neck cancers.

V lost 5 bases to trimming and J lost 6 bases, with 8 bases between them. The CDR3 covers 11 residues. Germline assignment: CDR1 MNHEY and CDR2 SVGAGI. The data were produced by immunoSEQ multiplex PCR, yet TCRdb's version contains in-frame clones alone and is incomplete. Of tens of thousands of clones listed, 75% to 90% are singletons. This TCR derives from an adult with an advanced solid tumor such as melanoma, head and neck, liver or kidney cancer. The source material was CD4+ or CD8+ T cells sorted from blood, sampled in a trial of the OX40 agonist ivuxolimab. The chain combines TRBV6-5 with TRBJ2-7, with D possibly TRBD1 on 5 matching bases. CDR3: CASSNTGEQYF. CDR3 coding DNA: TGTGCCAGCAGTAACACAGGCGAGCAGTACTTC.